One sample yielded the 23 T cell receptor beta chains listed below, sequenced in a study of OX40 agonist ivuxolimab in advanced cancers. Method: immunoSEQ multiplex PCR; TCRdb's copy keeps in-frame clones and lacks some. The table includes under 70,000 clones, roughly 90% detected once. The sample in question was CD4+ or CD8+ T cells sorted from blood, obtained in a trial of the OX40 agonist ivuxolimab. These receptors all come from an adult with an advanced solid tumor such as melanoma, head and neck, liver or kidney cancer.

The rearrangement uses TRBV11-2 and TRBJ2-2; the match to TRBD1 covers 7 bases. This CDR3 spans 14 amino acids. The V gene's germline CDR1 is SGHAT and CDR2 FQNNGV. V gave up 5 bases and J gave up 7 bases; unmatched junction bases: 7. CDR3 residues: CASSTRRQGGELFF. The CDR3 nucleotides read TGTGCCAGCAGCACCCGGCGACAGGGCGGGGAGCTGTTTTTT.

The genes are TRBV5-5 and TRBJ2-3; 9 bases map to TRBD1. Germline CDR1 is SGHKS and CDR2 is YYEKEE (reference sequence). This CDR3 is 15 amino acids long. Trimming cost V 5 bases and J 3 bases; bases outside gene matches: 7. For the CDR3, the DNA is TGTGCCAGCAGTCCTACAGGGGGCCGTACAGATACGCAGTATTTT. This gives the protein CASSPTGGRTDTQYF.

V gene TRBV7-9 combines with J gene TRBJ1-4; tentatively, D is TRBD1 (5 bases). The CDR3 covers 14 residues. Trimming shortened V by 4 bases and J by 3 bases, and 9 bases separated the two germline ends. The germline V gene encodes CDR1 SEHNR and CDR2 FQNEAQ (reference sequence). CDR3 in DNA: TGTGCCAGCAGCTCAGGGCCGGCTAATGAAAAACTGTTTTTT. This translates into CASSSGPANEKLFF.

The gene calls are TRBV6-1 and TRBJ1-2; D gene unclear. The CDR3 spans 12 residues. Germline V CDR1 and CDR2: MNHNS, SASEGT. V lost 0 bases to trimming and J lost 2 bases, with 1 base between them. The CDR3 here is CASSEANYGYTF. In DNA, the CDR3 is TGTGCCAGCAGTGAAGCGAACTATGGCTACACCTTC.

The chain employs TRBV2 and TRBJ1-2; 8 bases match TRBD1. The CDR3 loop spans 14 amino acids. After removal of 3 bases from V and 7 bases from J, the junction contained 7 bases not matched to a gene. Germline V gene lookup returns CDR1 SNHLY and CDR2 FYNNEI. The CDR3 DNA sequence: TGTGCCAGCAGTGATGGCCAGGGGGCGAGTGGCTACACCTTC. It yields the protein CASSDGQGASGYTF.

This rearrangement joins TRBV7-9 to TRBJ1-2; D gene ambiguous. Germline V gene data show CDR1 as SEHNR and CDR2 as FQNEAQ (reference sequence). The CDR3 spans 16 residues. The V end was cut by 1 base, the J end by 1 base, with 13 bases between. DNA for the CDR3: TGTGCCAGCAGCTTAGGCCACAGCCAAATTAACTATGGCTACACCTTC. Translation: CASSLGHSQINYGYTF.

The rearrangement joins TRBV14 to TRBJ1-2; no clear D. Per germline, CDR1 SGHDN and CDR2 FVKESK. The V gene lost 4 bases and the J gene lost 2 bases, with 17 bases spanning the gap. The CDR3 totals 16 residues. For the CDR3, the DNA is TGTGCCAGCAGCCCATTAACAAGGATGGGGAACTATGGCTACACCTTC. This translates into CASSPLTRMGNYGYTF.

This clone turned up a few times. The chain has TRBV10-3 and TRBJ1-1; D unclear. The germline gives CDR1 ENHRY, CDR2 SYGVKD. With 2 bases removed from V and 5 bases from J, the gap between germline ends came to 3 bases. CDR3 length equals 11 residues. The CDR3 loop is CAISEGTEAFF. The CDR3 DNA reads TGTGCCATCAGTGAGGGAACTGAAGCTTTCTTT.

This clone was seen a single time. The chain combines TRBV6-5 with TRBJ1-1; D ambiguous. This CDR3 contains 13 residues. V was pared by 7 bases and J by 0 bases, with 9 bases between. The germline gives CDR1 MNHEY, CDR2 SVGAGI. The CDR3 loop reads CASTAAMNTEAFF. CDR3 in DNA: TGTGCCAGCACGGCAGCTATGAACACTGAAGCTTTCTTT.

J is TRBJ2-3 and V is TRBV9; D may be TRBD1 (5 bases). CDR3 size: 15 residues. Trimming cost V 0 bases and J 2 bases, with 10 bases left between them. CDR1 and CDR2 (germline): SGDLS, YYNGEE. The CDR3 reads CASSVERQPTDTQYF. DNA of the CDR3: TGTGCCAGCAGCGTAGAGAGACAGCCCACAGATACGCAGTATTTT.

The chain recombines TRBV2 with TRBJ1-5; TRBD1 aligns across 10 bases. J gave up 7 bases and V 5 bases, and 11 bases lay outside the gene matches. Per germline, CDR1 SNHLY and CDR2 FYNNEI. The CDR3 sequence is 16 residues long. The chain's CDR3 is CASSNTGTGDVQPQHF. The DNA for the CDR3 is TGTGCCAGCAGTAACACTGGGACAGGGGATGTCCAGCCCCAGCATTTT.

CDR3 DNA sequence: TGTGCCAGCACCGAAACGGGCGGGACCTACGAGCAGTACTTC. Translating it yields CASTETGGTYEQYF. V gene TRBV6-5 combines with J gene TRBJ2-7; perhaps TRBD2 as D (6 bases). The V end lost 7 bases, the J end lost 2 bases, and 15 bases lay between the germline ends. The CDR3 covers 14 residues. Germline V gives CDR1 MNHEY, CDR2 SVGAGI.

The CDR3 sequence: CASSFSSSGNTIYF. CDR3 nucleotide sequence: TGTGCCAGCAGCTTTTCTAGCTCTGGAAACACCATATATTTT. This sequence joins TRBV5-4 and TRBJ1-3, with no clear D. V was trimmed by 2 bases and J by 0 bases, leaving 6 bases between them. The CDR3 loop spans 14 amino acids. Looked up from germline, CDR1 is SGHNT and CDR2 is YYREEE (reference sequence).

The J gene is TRBJ2-5, the V gene TRBV5-1; tentatively, D is TRBD2 (5 bases). V lost 2 bases to trimming and J lost 5 bases, with 16 bases between them. The germline gives CDR1 SGHRS, CDR2 YFSETQ. This CDR3 contains 15 residues. The CDR3 loop reads CASSFPSPAEETQYF. The CDR3 nucleotides read TGCGCCAGCAGCTTTCCTAGCCCAGCCGAGGAGACCCAGTACTTC.

The chain uses TRBV18 and TRBJ2-7, with D possibly being TRBD1 or TRBD2 (6 bases each). CDR3 size: 14 residues. Germline CDR1 KGHSH, CDR2 LQKENI. V was shortened by 2 bases and J by 1 base, with 9 bases between the two germline ends. CDR3 nucleotides: TGTGCCAGCTCACCAGGGGGGCGTTCCTACGAGCAGTACTTC. Its translation is CASSPGGRSYEQYF.

This chain connects TRBV6-6 to TRBJ2-7; 7 bases match TRBD2. V trimming: 6 bases; J trimming: 2 bases; junction bases outside the gene matches: 7. Per the germline V gene, CDR1 is MNHNY and CDR2 is SVGAGI (reference sequence). The CDR3 runs to 14 residues. The CDR3 nucleotides are TGTGCCAGCAGAATCGGCGGGAGCGCCTACGAGCAGTACTTC. This sequence encodes CASRIGGSAYEQYF.

The V gene is TRBV6-1, the J gene TRBJ2-1, with D tentatively TRBD2 (7 bases). Trimming left V 2 bases short and J 12 bases short, with 20 bases between. Germline V gene data show CDR1 as MNHNS and CDR2 as SASEGT. The CDR3 runs 15 residues. CDR3 nucleotides: TGTGCCAGCAGTGAACAGGGGCCGGCGGGAGTAGGGCAGTTCTTC. Amino acid sequence: CASSEQGPAGVGQFF.

This clone appeared a single time. V and J are TRBV28 and TRBJ1-2; 9 bases line up with TRBD1. Germline CDR1 is MDHEN and CDR2 is SYDVKM. This CDR3 spans 14 amino acids. The V gene end was trimmed by 5 bases and the J gene end by 7 bases; junction bases not matched to a gene: 8. CDR3: CASSPDRGSRGYTF. The CDR3, as DNA: TGTGCCAGCAGTCCCGACAGGGGGAGTCGTGGCTACACCTTC.

The V call is TRBV5-1, the J call TRBJ2-7; tentatively, D is TRBD1 (8 bases). The CDR3 is made up of 14 amino acids. Trimming removed 4 bases from V and 3 bases from J, with 14 bases in between. Germline V gene lookup returns CDR1 SGHRS and CDR2 YFSETQ. The CDR3, as DNA: TGCGCCAGCAGCCAGGACAGGGAGGGCTACGAGCAGTACTTC. Amino acids: CASSQDREGYEQYF.

The chain's CDR3 is CASSPLAGRNTGELFF. CDR3 coding DNA: TGTGCCAGCAGCCCCCTGGCAGGTAGAAACACCGGGGAGCTGTTTTTT. The chain uses TRBV7-8 and TRBJ2-2; no clear D gene. Germline V gives CDR1 SGHVS, CDR2 FQNEAQ. With 5 bases removed from V and 2 bases from J, the gap between germline ends came to 15 bases. The CDR3 length is 16 residues.

This chain connects TRBV11-3 to TRBJ2-1; TRBD2 agrees at 15 bases. V lost 5 bases, J lost 0 bases, and 8 bases stayed unmatched. CDR3 size: 19 residues. Germline V gene data show CDR1 as SGHNT and CDR2 as YENEEA. The CDR3 region is CASSRGPGLAGGSYNEQFF. CDR3 coding DNA: TGTGCCAGCAGCCGGGGCCCGGGACTAGCGGGAGGCTCCTACAATGAGCAGTTCTTC.

This chain links TRBV5-6 with TRBJ2-7; tentative D call: TRBD2 (6 bases). Germline lookup yields CDR1 SGHDT and CDR2 YYEEEE. The ends were cut back, 5 bases at V and 1 base at J, with 19 bases in the middle. The CDR3 has 16 residues. The CDR3 bases are TGTGCCAGCAGACGAGGGACTCCTGGGGGTTCCTACGAGCAGTACTTC. Protein sequence: CASRRGTPGGSYEQYF.

The chain uses TRBV28 and TRBJ2-1; 9 bases map to TRBD1. Germline CDR1 and CDR2: MDHEN and SYDVKM. After removal of 2 bases from V and 6 bases from J, the junction contained 5 bases not matched to a gene. The length of the CDR3 is 15 residues. CDR3 loop: CASSLGGQGSNEQFF. DNA of the CDR3: TGTGCCAGCAGTTTAGGGGGACAGGGATCCAATGAGCAGTTCTTC.